The next 20 T cell receptor beta chains were all read from a single sample in a study of neurological immune-mediated disorders. Using its own MiXCR run on the 5' RACE reads, TCRdb lists one record per CDR3 protein. There are 40,000 or so distinct CDR3 sequences in the sample; roughly 2.5% occur only once, and approximately 2.4% lies in the top ten. Sequenced input: PBMCs. These receptors all stem from a man over 45 with multiple sclerosis.

This clonotype was detected many times. CDR3 loop: CASSLGANYGYTF. CDR3 nucleotide sequence: TGTGCCAGCAGCTTAGGGGCTAACTATGGCTACACCTTC. J is TRBJ1-2 and V is TRBV7-2, with unresolved D. The V end lost 1 base, the J end lost 0 bases, and 3 bases lay between the germline ends. The CDR3 totals 13 residues. Germline V gene data show CDR1 as SGHTA and CDR2 as FQGNSA.

This clonotype was seen many times. V usage is TRBV5-1 and J usage is TRBJ2-3; TRBD1 aligns across 12 bases. The CDR3 runs to 15 residues. V trimming: 4 bases; J trimming: 5 bases; junction bases outside the gene matches: 5. Germline values: CDR1 SGHRS, CDR2 YFSETQ. CDR3 sequence: CASSKGTGGEDTQYF. The CDR3 region has the DNA TGCGCCAGCAGCAAAGGGACAGGGGGCGAAGATACGCAGTATTTT.

This clonotype was seen at least ten times. The chain uses TRBV18 and TRBJ2-2; D ambiguous. V lost 4 bases and J 6 bases, leaving 6 bases between the germline ends. This CDR3 is built from 12 residues. Germline values: CDR1 KGHSH, CDR2 LQKENI. The CDR3 DNA reads as TGTGCCAGCTCACTCACCGCCGGGGAGCTGTTTTTT. Protein sequence: CASSLTAGELFF.

This clonotype was found many times. V usage is TRBV14 and J usage is TRBJ1-4; no clear D. This CDR3 has 16 amino acids. The V end lost 2 bases, the J end lost 8 bases, and 18 bases lay between the germline ends. Looked up from germline, CDR1 is SGHDN and CDR2 is FVKESK. The CDR3 spells CASSQPGHPGIEKLFF. The CDR3 DNA is TGTGCCAGCAGCCAACCTGGTCACCCGGGAATCGAAAAACTGTTTTTT.

The table lists this clonotype with a few counts. V is TRBV20-1 and J is TRBJ2-1; the match to TRBD2 covers 8 bases. The CDR3 runs to 15 residues. In germline, CDR1 is DFQATT, CDR2 SNEGSKA (reference sequence). V trimming: 3 bases; J trimming: 7 bases; junction bases outside the gene matches: 11. The DNA for the CDR3 is TGCAGTGCTAGCGGGGGAGCGGGGGCGAGGAATGAGCAGTTCTTC. Amino acids: CSASGGAGARNEQFF.

There are many counts of this clonotype. The chain uses TRBV2 and TRBJ1-3; no firm D call. The V end was cut by 10 bases, the J end by 0 bases, with 13 bases between. Germline values: CDR1 SNHLY, CDR2 FYNNEI. The CDR3 is made up of 14 amino acids. The CDR3 DNA reads TGTGCCATTCTCCGGGCGGACTCTGGAAACACCATATATTTT. Residues: CAILRADSGNTIYF.

At least ten counts were recorded for this clonotype. This chain joins TRBV5-1 and TRBJ1-1; a possible D gene is TRBD1 (6 bases). The CDR3 has 17 amino acids. V lost 4 bases and J lost 0, with 19 bases in between. CDR1 SGHRS and CDR2 YFSETQ come from the germline V gene. The CDR3 nucleotides read TGCGCCAGCAGCCCCCGAAGGGACACTGGGATGAACACTGAAGCTTTCTTT. This encodes CASSPRRDTGMNTEAFF.

Many counts were recorded for this clonotype. CDR3: CASSRLGTASSYEQYF. In DNA, the CDR3 is TGCGCCAGCAGCCGACTGGGGACGGCAAGCTCCTACGAGCAGTACTTC. The chain links TRBV5-1 to TRBJ2-7, with D perhaps given as TRBD1 or TRBD2 (5 bases each). The CDR3 covers 16 residues. Germline assignment: CDR1 SGHRS and CDR2 YFSETQ. The ends were cut back, 4 bases at V and 0 bases at J, with 17 bases in the middle.

This clonotype was seen many times. The rearrangement links TRBV7-9 to TRBJ1-2; TRBD1 might be the D (6 bases). V dropped 5 bases and J dropped 2 bases, with 12 bases sitting between them. Germline-derived CDR1 and CDR2 are SEHNR and FQNEAQ (reference sequence). CDR3 length equals 14 residues. CDR3 loop: CASSATGANYGYTF. DNA of the CDR3: TGTGCCAGCAGCGCGACAGGAGCCAACTATGGCTACACCTTC.

Of note for this clonotype: With a much larger clone just one base away, this may be a read error. Lacking the conserved final phenylalanine or tryptophan, this CDR3 likely reflects a read error. The chain links TRBV12-3 or TRBV12-4 to TRBJ1-2; D remains ambiguous. This CDR3 spans 15 amino acids. V was pared by 0 bases and J by 8 bases, with 16 bases between. The CDR3 DNA reads TGTGCCAGCAGTTTAGCGTTGGGTCGCACTTGGGGCTACACCTGC. Translating it yields CASSLALGRTWGYTC.

This clonotype was seen at least ten times. This chain links TRBV3-1 with TRBJ2-7; D is unresolved. CDR1 LGHDT and CDR2 YNNKEL come from the germline V gene (reference sequence). The CDR3 loop spans 14 amino acids. Trimming pared 1 base from V and 5 bases from J, leaving 12 bases between. CDR3 in DNA: TGTGCCAGCAGCCAAGGGGCAGACCTTGACGAGCAGTACTTC. This sequence encodes CASSQGADLDEQYF.

At least ten counts were recorded for this clonotype. The V call is TRBV10-3, the J call TRBJ2-3, with D hard to call. V dropped 0 bases and J dropped 1 base, with 5 bases sitting between them. The length of the CDR3 is 14 residues. Germline V gene data show CDR1 as ENHRY and CDR2 as SYGVKD. The CDR3 spells CAISESIGTDTQYF. The CDR3 DNA reads TGTGCCATCAGTGAGTCGATAGGCACAGATACGCAGTATTTT.

This clonotype has a count of ten or more. The gene calls are TRBV4-3 and TRBJ2-1, with 7 bases matching TRBD1. The CDR3 totals 17 residues. V lost 4 bases and J lost 3; bases outside the gene matches: 12. Germline V gene lookup returns CDR1 LGHNA and CDR2 YSLEER. CDR3 loop: CASSPAKSTGVYNEQFF. The CDR3 DNA reads as TGCGCCAGCAGCCCAGCCAAGTCCACAGGGGTCTACAATGAGCAGTTCTTC.

Ten or more counts support this clonotype. The chain recombines TRBV20-1 with TRBJ2-7, with D maybe TRBD1 (6 bases). The CDR3 loop spans 14 amino acids. V lost 0 bases and J lost 1, with 10 bases in between. Per the germline V gene, CDR1 is DFQATT and CDR2 is SNEGSKA (reference sequence). The CDR3 here is CSARERDKSYEQYF. Written as DNA, the CDR3 is TGCAGTGCTAGAGAGAGGGACAAGTCCTACGAGCAGTACTTC.

This clonotype counts as medium-sized. This rearrangement joins TRBV29-1 to TRBJ2-7, with D possibly being TRBD2 (6 bases). The V end lost 6 bases, the J end lost 5 bases, and 11 bases lay between the germline ends. Per germline, CDR1 SQVTM and CDR2 ANQGSEA. The CDR3 sequence is 11 residues long. This chain's CDR3 is CSVLPGDEQYF. CDR3 coding DNA: TGCAGCGTCCTTCCGGGGGACGAGCAGTACTTC.

This clonotype has a count of ten or more. The chain recombines TRBV5-1 with TRBJ2-5, with a weak D call TRBD1 (5 bases). V lost 4 bases and J 2 bases, leaving 15 bases between the germline ends. Per germline, CDR1 SGHRS and CDR2 YFSETQ. This CDR3 has 15 residues. The CDR3 region is CASSIRTSPQETQYF. As DNA, the CDR3 is TGCGCCAGCAGCATCCGGACATCGCCACAAGAGACCCAGTACTTC.

This clonotype occurred many times. This rearrangement joins TRBV4-2 to TRBJ2-7; D perhaps matches TRBD1 (5 bases). The CDR3 extends over 12 amino acids. The V gene lost 1 base and the J gene lost 5 bases, with 6 bases spanning the gap. Per germline, CDR1 LGHNA and CDR2 YNFKEQ. The CDR3 DNA sequence: TGTGCCAGCAGCCAAGCGGACAACGAGCAGTACTTC. It yields the protein CASSQADNEQYF.

This clonotype came up many times. CDR3 sequence (DNA): TGTGCCAGCAGCCAAGATCTTCGGAAGGGCCCCGGGGAGCTGTTTTTT. This codes for CASSQDLRKGPGELFF. The chain recombines TRBV3-1 with TRBJ2-2; D gene unclear. The ends were cut back, 0 bases at V and 6 bases at J, with 14 bases in the middle. Germline CDR1 is LGHDT and CDR2 is YNNKEL (reference sequence). The CDR3 has 16 amino acids. The full variable domain, in which reference TRBV3-1 and TRBJ2-2 provide the parts outside the CDR3, is DTAVSQTPKYLVTQMGNDKSIKCEQNLGHDTMYWYKQDSKKFLKIMFSYNNKELIINETVPNRFSPKSPDKAHLNLHINSLELGDSAVYFCASSQDLRKGPGELFFGEGSRLTVL.

This clonotype was found many times. This chain connects TRBV7-2 to TRBJ1-3; D not certain. Germline V lookup: CDR1 SGHTA, CDR2 FQGNSA. CDR3 length: 15 residues. V shed 6 bases and J shed 0 bases, with 12 bases lying between them. DNA of the CDR3: TGTGCCAGCAGTCCTACGTTGGACTCTGGAAACACCATATATTTT. Protein product: CASSPTLDSGNTIYF.

This clonotype has at least ten counts. The J gene is TRBJ2-1, the V gene TRBV6-5; D assignment may be TRBD1 or TRBD2 (5 bases each). V lost 5 bases and J 10 bases, leaving 15 bases between the germline ends. The CDR3 runs to 13 residues. Germline CDR1 reads MNHEY; CDR2 reads SVGAGI. The CDR3 nucleotides are TGTGCCAGCAGTAGGACTCTACCAGGGGAGCAGTTCTTC. This sequence encodes CASSRTLPGEQFF.